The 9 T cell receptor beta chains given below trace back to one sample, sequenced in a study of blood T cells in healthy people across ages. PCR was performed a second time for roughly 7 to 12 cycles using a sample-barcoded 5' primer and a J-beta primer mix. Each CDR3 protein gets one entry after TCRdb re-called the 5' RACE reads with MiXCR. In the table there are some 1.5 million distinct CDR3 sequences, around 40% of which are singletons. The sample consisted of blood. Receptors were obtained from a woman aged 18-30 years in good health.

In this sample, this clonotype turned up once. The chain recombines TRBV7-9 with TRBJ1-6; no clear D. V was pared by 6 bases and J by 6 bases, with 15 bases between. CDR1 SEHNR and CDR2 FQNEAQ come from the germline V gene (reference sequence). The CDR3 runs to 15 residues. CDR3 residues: CASRPAGSVNSPLHF. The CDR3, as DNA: TGTGCCAGCAGACCAGCAGGATCCGTTAATTCACCCCTCCACTTT.

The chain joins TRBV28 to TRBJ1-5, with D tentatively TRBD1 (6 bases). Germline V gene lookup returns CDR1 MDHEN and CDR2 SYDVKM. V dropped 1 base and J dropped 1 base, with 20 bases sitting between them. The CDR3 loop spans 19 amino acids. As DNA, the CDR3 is TGTGCCAGCAGTTTATATATACGGGACAAGAAAGAAAGCAATCAGCCCCAGCATTTT. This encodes CASSLYIRDKKESNQPQHF. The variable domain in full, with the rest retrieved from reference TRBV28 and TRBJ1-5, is DVKVTQSSRYLVKRTGEKVFLECVQDMDHENMFWYRQDPGLGLRLIYFSYDVKMKEKGDIPEGYSVSREKKERFSLILESASTNQTSMYLCASSLYIRDKKESNQPQHFGDGTRLSIL.

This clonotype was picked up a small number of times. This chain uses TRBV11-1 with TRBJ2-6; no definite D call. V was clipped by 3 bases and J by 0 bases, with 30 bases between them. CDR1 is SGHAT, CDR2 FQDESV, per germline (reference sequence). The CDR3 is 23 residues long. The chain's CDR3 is CASSLGLRREIADGFSGANVLTF. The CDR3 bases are TGTGCCAGCAGCTTGGGTCTCCGTAGGGAAATTGCGGACGGTTTCTCTGGGGCCAACGTCCTGACTTTC.

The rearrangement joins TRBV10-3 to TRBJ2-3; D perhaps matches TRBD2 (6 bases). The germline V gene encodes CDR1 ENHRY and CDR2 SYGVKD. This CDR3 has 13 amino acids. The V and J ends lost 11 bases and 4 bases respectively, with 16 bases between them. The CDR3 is CAAGPPSPDTQYF. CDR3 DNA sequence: TGTGCCGCGGGACCCCCAAGCCCAGATACGCAGTATTTT.

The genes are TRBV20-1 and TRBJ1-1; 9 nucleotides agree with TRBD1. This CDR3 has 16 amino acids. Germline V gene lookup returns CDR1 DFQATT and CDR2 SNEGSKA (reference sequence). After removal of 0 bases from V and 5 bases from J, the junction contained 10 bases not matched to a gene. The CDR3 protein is CSARDPGQGMWTEAFF. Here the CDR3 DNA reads TGCAGTGCTAGAGATCCCGGACAGGGGATGTGGACTGAAGCTTTCTTT.

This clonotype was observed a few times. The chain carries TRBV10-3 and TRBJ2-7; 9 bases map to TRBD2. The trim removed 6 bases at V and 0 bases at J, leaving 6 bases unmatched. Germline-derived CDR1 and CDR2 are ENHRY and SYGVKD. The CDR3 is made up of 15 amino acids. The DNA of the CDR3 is TGTGCCATCAGGGGGACTAGCACTAACTCCTACGAGCAGTACTTC. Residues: CAIRGTSTNSYEQYF.

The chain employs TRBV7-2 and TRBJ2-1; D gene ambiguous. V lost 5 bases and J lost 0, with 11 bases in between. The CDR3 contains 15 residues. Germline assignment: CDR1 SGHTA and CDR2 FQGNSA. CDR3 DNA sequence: TGTGCCAGCAGCAAGAGTAGGGACTCCTACAATGAGCAGTTCTTC. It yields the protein CASSKSRDSYNEQFF.

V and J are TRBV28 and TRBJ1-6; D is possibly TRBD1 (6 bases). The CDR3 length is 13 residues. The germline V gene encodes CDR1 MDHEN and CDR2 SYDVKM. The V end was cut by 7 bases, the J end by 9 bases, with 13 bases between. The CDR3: CASNRDPGSPLHF. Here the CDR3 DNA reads TGTGCCAGCAACAGGGATCCGGGTTCACCCCTCCACTTT.

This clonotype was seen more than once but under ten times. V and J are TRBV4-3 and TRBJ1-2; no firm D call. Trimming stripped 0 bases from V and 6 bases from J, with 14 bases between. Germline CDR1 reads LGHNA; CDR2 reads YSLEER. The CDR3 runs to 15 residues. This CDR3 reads CASSQDTQVGDGYTF. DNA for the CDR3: TGCGCCAGCAGCCAAGATACCCAGGTTGGGGATGGCTACACCTTC.